There are a few counts of the clone carrying this TCR beta chain. Its matching antigen is unknown. V gave up 4 bases and J gave up 2 bases; unmatched junction bases: 1. CDR1 is SNHLY, CDR2 FYNNEI, per germline. The CDR3 is 14 amino acids. This record comes from a study of naive and memory T cell subsets. Findings of the study overall: The power law exponent of TCR abundance differed between naive and memory cells. RNA-based TCR counts may shift with T cell activation and differentiation. Over 85% of naive TCR sequences appeared only once, unlike memory subsets. A few larger clonotypes appeared in naive repertoires, especially CD8, possibly memory cells re-expressing CD45RA. A clonotype means one alpha or beta sequence, not an alpha/beta pair.

Two oligonucleotides, mixed equimolar, formed the beta constant-region primer covering TRBC1 and TRBC2. Four rounds of PCR amplified the ligated cDNA using nested alpha and beta constant-region primers plus SP2. From the UMI-ligation and nested PCR reads, TCRdb called clonotypes with MiXCR, one entry per CDR3 protein. The table has approximately 90,000 distinct CDR3 sequences, over 9% seen once. The source is a human donor in good health. The specimen sequenced was naive CD4+ T cells from blood. The chain is built from TRBV2 and TRBJ1-3, with 8 bases lining up with TRBD1. The CDR3 DNA is TGTGCCAGCAGTGCGACAGGGGCTGGAAACACCATATATTTT. Protein product: CASSATGAGNTIYF.